This T cell receptor beta chain was observed in a study of PD-L1 blockade in urothelial cancer. Whole-study context: Anywhere from 0 to 3 prior chemotherapy regimens had been received by patients. Blood was tested 3 weeks (second dose) and 6 weeks into treatment. A median of roughly 130,000 T cells was found in the blood samples.

Unmatched junction bases numbered 5, after V lost 5 bases and J lost 2 bases. The CDR3 covers 14 residues. Germline V CDR1 and CDR2: SGHAT, FQNNGV. This clone was found once. Synthetic spike-ins, TCR analog templates, were added into each PCR. The protocol was immunoSEQ multiplex PCR, while the TCRdb copy is restricted to in-frame clones and leaves out a portion. This repertoire shows 25,000 to 35,000 clones, 80% to 90% found once; its top ten account for under 4%. The sample here was PBMCs, taken around atezolizumab (anti-PD-L1) treatment. The sequence came from a man aged 50 to 59 with urothelial cancer. The gene calls are TRBV11-2 and TRBJ2-7; 8 bases are a match to TRBD1. Written as DNA, the CDR3 is TGTGCCAGCAGCGCTGCAGGGGGCCCCTACGAGCAGTACTTC. Translating it yields CASSAAGGPYEQYF.